The next 20 T cell receptor beta chains were all read from a single sample in a study of control samples from healthy donors and cancer patients. The method was immunoSEQ multiplex PCR; TCRdb's version includes in-frame clones alone and lacks a portion of them. The sample contains approximately 45,000 clones, around 93% of which appear only once. Sequencing input: PBMCs. These receptor sequences come from a woman aged 40-49 years with head and neck cancer.

J is TRBJ2-2 and V is TRBV27; 7 positions agree with TRBD2. The junction had 8 bases not matched to a gene; V was cut back by 5 bases and J by 5 bases. The germline gives CDR1 MNHEY, CDR2 SMNVEV (reference sequence). The CDR3 spans 15 residues. In nucleotides, the CDR3 is TGTGCCAGCAGTAGGGAACTAGCGCGGACCGGGGAGCTGTTTTTT. Its protein is CASSRELARTGELFF.

This clone was observed a single time. The V gene is TRBV19, the J gene TRBJ1-6, with TRBD1 identical over 7 bases. CDR3 length: 17 residues. J was trimmed by 0 bases and V by 0 bases; bases with no gene match: 2. The germline V gene encodes CDR1 LNHDA and CDR2 SQIVND (reference sequence). CDR3 nucleotide sequence: TGTGCCAGTAGTATAGAGGGACAGAGCTCCTATAATTCACCCCTCCACTTT. This encodes CASSIEGQSSYNSPLHF.

This chain joins TRBV5-6 and TRBJ2-1; D might be TRBD1 or TRBD2, each matching 5 bases. V was pared by 1 base and J by 5 bases, with 10 bases between. From germline, CDR1 is SGHDT and CDR2 YYEEEE. The CDR3 length is 14 residues. The CDR3 bases are TGTGCCAGCAGCTTGCGGGGACGAGACAATGAGCAGTTCTTC. Its protein is CASSLRGRDNEQFF.

The rearrangement uses TRBV19 and TRBJ2-2; 13 positions agree with TRBD2. CDR1 is LNHDA and CDR2 is SQIVND in the germline V gene (reference sequence). After removal of 5 bases from V and 7 bases from J, the junction contained 7 bases not matched to a gene. CDR3 size: 16 residues. The CDR3 DNA follows: TGTGCCAGTAGTTTCCGACTAGCGGGGGGAGTCGGGGAGCTGTTTTTT. Its protein product is CASSFRLAGGVGELFF.

This CDR3 reads CASSGLEGLLYGYTF. Written as DNA, the CDR3 is TGTGCCAGCAGTGGTCTAGAGGGACTACTCTATGGCTACACCTTC. The rearrangement uses TRBV2 and TRBJ1-2; weak D call: TRBD1 (5 bases). The CDR3 runs 15 residues. The germline V and J ends were trimmed by 4 bases and 4 bases, with 16 bases remaining between them. The germline V gene encodes CDR1 SNHLY and CDR2 FYNNEI.

The J gene is TRBJ2-7, the V gene TRBV30, with 13 bases matching TRBD2. CDR1 and CDR2 (germline): GTSNPN, SVGIG (reference sequence). Trimming at V came to 3 bases and at J to 4 bases, leaving 6 bases not matched to a gene. CDR3 length equals 15 residues. The DNA of the CDR3 is TGTGCCTGGAGCGAACCGGGACTAGCGGGGTACGAGCAGTACTTC. Encoded protein: CAWSEPGLAGYEQYF.

The V gene is TRBV2, the J gene TRBJ2-7; 11 positions agree with TRBD2. With V trimmed by 5 bases and J by 0 bases, 6 bases remained unmatched. Germline V gene lookup returns CDR1 SNHLY and CDR2 FYNNEI. The CDR3 totals 16 residues. In nucleotides, the CDR3 is TGTGCCAGCAGTTGGACTAGCGGGCCGTTCTCCTACGAGCAGTACTTC. It encodes CASSWTSGPFSYEQYF.

This chain connects TRBV7-9 to TRBJ2-5, with D tentatively TRBD2 (5 bases). Germline assignment: CDR1 SEHNR and CDR2 FQNEAQ (reference sequence). This CDR3 comprises 14 residues. The V end lost 1 base, the J end lost 4 bases, and 10 bases lay between the germline ends. For the CDR3, the DNA is TGTGCCAGCAGCTTAGACCTAGCAAGAGAGACCCAGTACTTC. Encoded protein: CASSLDLARETQYF.

The V call is TRBV19, the J call TRBJ2-7; tentatively, D is TRBD1 (6 bases). Germline CDR1 is LNHDA and CDR2 is SQIVND (reference sequence). This CDR3 spans 15 amino acids. Trimming removed 2 bases at V and 2 bases at J, with 13 bases between. The CDR3 region is CASSIRDNHAYEQYF. The CDR3 bases are TGTGCCAGTAGTATAAGGGACAACCATGCCTACGAGCAGTACTTC.

The rearrangement joins TRBV18 to TRBJ1-4, with 8 positions matching TRBD1. Looked up from germline, CDR1 is KGHSH and CDR2 is LQKENI. The CDR3 runs 15 residues. V shed 6 bases, J shed 5 bases, and the junction held 8 bases outside the gene matches. The CDR3 protein is CASSPETGVNEKLFF. The CDR3 DNA reads TGTGCCAGCTCGCCTGAGACAGGGGTCAATGAAAAACTGTTTTTT.

J is TRBJ2-5 and V is TRBV5-6, with a tentative D call TRBD2 (5 bases). The germline V gene has CDR1 SGHDT and CDR2 YYEEEE. Trimming removed 0 bases at V and 5 bases at J, with 8 bases between. This CDR3 contains 13 residues. CDR3: CASSLGEHETQYF. The CDR3 bases are TGTGCCAGCAGCTTGGGGGAGCACGAGACCCAGTACTTC.

The chain employs TRBV3-1 (or the pseudogene TRBV3-2) and TRBJ2-5, with D unresolved. This CDR3 comprises 13 residues. The V end was cut by 3 bases, the J end by 2 bases, with 7 bases between. The V gene's germline CDR1 is LGHDT and CDR2 YNNKEL (reference sequence). CDR3 loop: CASSHVRQETQYF. For the CDR3, the DNA is TGTGCCAGCAGCCACGTCAGACAAGAGACCCAGTACTTC.

Only one count was recorded for this clone. The chain joins TRBV28 to TRBJ2-7; D gene ambiguous. The CDR3 spans 12 residues. Germline V gene lookup returns CDR1 MDHEN and CDR2 SYDVKM. The V and J ends lost 2 bases and 6 bases respectively, with 8 bases between them. In DNA, the CDR3 is TGTGCCAGCAGTTTAGATCCAGGCGAGCAGTACTTC. This gives the protein CASSLDPGEQYF.

The chain employs TRBV10-3 and TRBJ1-2, with unresolved D. The CDR3 extends over 11 amino acids. The V and J ends lost 4 bases and 7 bases respectively, with 7 bases between them. The germline gives CDR1 ENHRY, CDR2 SYGVKD. The chain's CDR3 is CAISALLGYTF. Here the CDR3 DNA reads TGTGCCATCAGTGCCCTCCTTGGCTACACCTTC.

The chain is built from TRBV30 and TRBJ2-5; 7 bases are a match to TRBD2. This CDR3 has 14 residues. The J segment lost 5 bases and the V segment lost 3 bases, leaving 9 bases of the junction unmatched. In germline, CDR1 is GTSNPN, CDR2 SVGIG (reference sequence). CDR3 in DNA: TGTGCCTGGAGCCGGGACGGCGGGGGTGAGACCCAGTACTTC. The encoded protein is CAWSRDGGGETQYF.

The genes are TRBV5-1 and TRBJ2-5; 12 positions match TRBD1. Germline values: CDR1 SGHRS, CDR2 YFSETQ. The V gene end was trimmed by 3 bases and the J gene end by 5 bases; junction bases not matched to a gene: 5. CDR3 length equals 15 residues. CDR3 nucleotides: TGCGCCAGCAGCTCCGGGACAGGGGGCAGGGAGACCCAGTACTTC. Protein product: CASSSGTGGRETQYF.

The chain joins TRBV5-5 to TRBJ2-1, with D hard to call. The length of the CDR3 is 15 residues. Trimming took 5 bases from V and 0 from J, leaving 12 bases between them. Looked up from germline, CDR1 is SGHKS and CDR2 is YYEKEE (reference sequence). CDR3 amino acids: CASRTVDSSYNEQFF. In DNA form, the CDR3 reads TGTGCCAGCAGGACCGTGGATTCCTCCTACAATGAGCAGTTCTTC.

The chain uses TRBV6-5 and TRBJ1-5; D might be TRBD1 (6 bases). The CDR3 sequence is 15 residues long. V was clipped by 0 bases and J by 1 base, with 7 bases between them. CDR1 is MNHEY, CDR2 SVGAGI, per germline. Written as DNA, the CDR3 is TGTGCCAGCAGTTACTCAGGGGGGAGCAATCAGCCCCAGCATTTT. Protein product: CASSYSGGSNQPQHF.

This sequence joins TRBV27 and TRBJ2-7; TRBD1 is a possible D gene (6 bases). Trimming left V 8 bases short and J 2 bases short, with 16 bases between. Germline V gives CDR1 MNHEY, CDR2 SMNVEV (reference sequence). This CDR3 has 14 residues. The CDR3 protein is CASGLGQYPYEQYF. CDR3 nucleotide sequence: TGTGCCAGCGGCCTCGGACAGTATCCCTACGAGCAGTACTTC.

The chain links TRBV7-9 to TRBJ2-1, with 7 positions matching TRBD2. Germline V CDR1 and CDR2: SEHNR, FQNEAQ (reference sequence). The CDR3 consists of 16 residues. The trim removed 6 bases at V and 0 bases at J, leaving 8 bases unmatched. The CDR3 nucleotides read TGTGCCAGCAGGCCGCCACTAGCGAGCTCCTACAATGAGCAGTTCTTC. As protein: CASRPPLASSYNEQFF.